Included here is one TCR beta chain sequence, with context. The V segment lost 4 bases and the J segment 4 bases; nucleotides outside the gene matches: 9. The germline CDR1 and CDR2 sequences are SGHDN and FVKESK. This CDR3 contains 16 residues. The sample belongs to a study of CD8 T cells in Susac syndrome. Roughly 0.45 to 1 ug RNA was reverse transcribed with random hexamers. Each CDR3 protein gets one entry after TCRdb re-called the immunoSEQ multiplex PCR reads with MiXCR. The sample has about 300,000 distinct CDR3 sequences; 75% to 90% are singletons. The chain joins TRBV14 to TRBJ2-1; TRBD2 matches 8 bases. The source of this sequence is a human donor with multiple sclerosis. The sample comprised CD8+ T cells from PBMCs. The CDR3 nucleotides are TGTGCCAGCAGCCTAGCGCGGGTAGCGGGATACAATGAGCAGTTCTTC. Translated, it gives CASSLARVAGYNEQFF.